This is a list of T cell receptor beta chains from one sample in a study of tumor and adjacent non-tumor tissue in lung cancer. A single record per CDR3 protein comes from TCRdb applying MiXCR to the multiplex PCR reads. The data show approximately 75,000 distinct CDR3 sequences, over 75% seen once. The source material was lung tumor tissue. Receptor source: a woman between 50 and 59 years old with non-small cell lung cancer. Both conserved end residues are part of each CDR3.

V gene,J gene,CDR3 protein
TRBV11-2,TRBJ2-7,CASRSGGYELYF
TRBV4-1,TRBJ2-7,CASSQERGGFYKQYF
TRBV5-1,TRBJ1-2,CASSLGGPYGYTF
TRBV29-1,TRBJ2-5,CSLDHRESETQYF
TRBV5-1,TRBJ1-5,CASSLFPPTEGQHQHF
TRBV28,TRBJ2-3,CASSLVLPRRDTQYF
TRBV29-1,TRBJ2-7,CSVRLGGTGVSNQYF
TRBV10-3,TRBJ2-1,CAISESGRGRVYNEQLF
TRBV4-1,TRBJ2-5,CASSQGEGWETQYF
TRBV6-4,TRBJ2-2,CASRTSGDTRELFF
TRBV6-1,TRBJ2-1,CASSEVDRGSNEQFF
TRBV6-1,TRBJ1-6,CANSEPWGISPLHF
TRBV12-3/TRBV12-4,TRBJ2-7,CANSLFLAGGSYEQYF
TRBV11-3,TRBJ2-2,CVSSIAGGIGELFF
TRBV11-3,TRBJ2-2,CASGIAGSTGELFF
TRBV28,TRBJ1-3,CASSTGTGVGNTIYF